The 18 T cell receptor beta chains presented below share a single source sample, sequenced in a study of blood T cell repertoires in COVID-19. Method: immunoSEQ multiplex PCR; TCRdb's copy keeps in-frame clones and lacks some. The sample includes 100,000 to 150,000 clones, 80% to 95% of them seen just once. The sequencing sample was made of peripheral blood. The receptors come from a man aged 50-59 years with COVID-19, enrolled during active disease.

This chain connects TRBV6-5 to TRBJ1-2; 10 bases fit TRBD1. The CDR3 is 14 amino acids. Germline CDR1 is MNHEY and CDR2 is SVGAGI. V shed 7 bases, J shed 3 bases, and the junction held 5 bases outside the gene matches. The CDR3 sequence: CASTLGQGDYGYTF. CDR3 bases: TGTGCCAGCACCCTCGGACAGGGGGACTATGGCTACACCTTC.

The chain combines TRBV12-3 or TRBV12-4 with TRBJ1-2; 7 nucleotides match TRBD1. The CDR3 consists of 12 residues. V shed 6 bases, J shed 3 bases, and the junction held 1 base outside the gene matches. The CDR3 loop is CASSRGDYGYTF. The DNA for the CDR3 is TGTGCCAGCAGCAGGGGGGACTATGGCTACACCTTC.

CDR3 region: CAISKSGTGVDTEAFF. The CDR3 nucleotides read TGTGCCATCAGTAAATCCGGGACAGGGGTAGACACTGAAGCTTTCTTT. The chain carries TRBV10-3 and TRBJ1-1, with 10 nucleotides matching TRBD1. Trimming cost V 5 bases and J 3 bases; bases outside gene matches: 9. The V gene's germline CDR1 is ENHRY and CDR2 SYGVKD. This CDR3 spans 16 amino acids.

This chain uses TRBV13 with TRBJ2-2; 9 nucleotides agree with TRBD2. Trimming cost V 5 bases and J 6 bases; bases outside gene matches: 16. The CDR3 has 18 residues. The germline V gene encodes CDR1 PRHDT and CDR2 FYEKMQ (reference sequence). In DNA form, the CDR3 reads TGTGCCAGCAGCCGGGCAGCTAGCGGGACCGTGGCGGCCGGGGAGCTGTTTTTT. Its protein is CASSRAASGTVAAGELFF.

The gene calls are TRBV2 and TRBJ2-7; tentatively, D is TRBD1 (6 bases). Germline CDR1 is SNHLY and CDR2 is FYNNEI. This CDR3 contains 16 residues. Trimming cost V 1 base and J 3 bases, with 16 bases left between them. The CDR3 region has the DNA TGTGCCAGCAGTGAAGGGGGGCAGAGACTCAACTACGAGCAGTACGTC. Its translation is CASSEGGQRLNYEQYV.

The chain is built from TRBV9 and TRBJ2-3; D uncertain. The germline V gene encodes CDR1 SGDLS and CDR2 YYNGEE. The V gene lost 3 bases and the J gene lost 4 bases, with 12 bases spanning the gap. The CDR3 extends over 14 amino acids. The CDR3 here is CASSGYQMADTQYF. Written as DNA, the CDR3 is TGTGCCAGCAGCGGATACCAGATGGCAGATACGCAGTATTTT. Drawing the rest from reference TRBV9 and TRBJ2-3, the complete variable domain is DSGVTQTPKHLITATGQRVTLRCSPRSGDLSVYWYQQSLDQGLQFLIQYYNGEERAKGNILERFSAQQFPDLHSELNLSSLELGDSALYFCASSGYQMADTQYFGPGTRLTVL.

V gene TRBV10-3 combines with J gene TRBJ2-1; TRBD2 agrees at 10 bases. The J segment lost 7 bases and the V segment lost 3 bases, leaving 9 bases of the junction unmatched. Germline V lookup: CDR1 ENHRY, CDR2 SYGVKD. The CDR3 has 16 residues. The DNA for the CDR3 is TGTGCCATCAGTGACCCTAGCGGGAGAGGTCCTAATGAGCAGTTCTTC. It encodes CAISDPSGRGPNEQFF.

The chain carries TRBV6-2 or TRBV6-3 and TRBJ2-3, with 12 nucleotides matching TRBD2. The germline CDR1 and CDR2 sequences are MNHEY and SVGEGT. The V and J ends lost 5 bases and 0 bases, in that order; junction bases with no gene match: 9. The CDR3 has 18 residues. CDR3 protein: CASSQGTSGPPSTDTQYF. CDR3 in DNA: TGTGCCAGCAGTCAGGGGACTAGCGGGCCTCCTAGCACAGATACGCAGTATTTT.

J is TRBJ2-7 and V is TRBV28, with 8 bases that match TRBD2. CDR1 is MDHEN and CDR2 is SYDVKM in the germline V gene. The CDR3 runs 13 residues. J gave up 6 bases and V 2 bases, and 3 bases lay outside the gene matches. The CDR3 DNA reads TGTGCCAGCAGTTTAGCGGGAGGTCTCGAGCAGTACTTC. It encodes CASSLAGGLEQYF.

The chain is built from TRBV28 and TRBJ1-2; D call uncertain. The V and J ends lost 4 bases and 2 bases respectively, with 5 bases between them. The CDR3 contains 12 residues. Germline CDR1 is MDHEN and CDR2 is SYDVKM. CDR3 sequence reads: CASSWANYGYTF. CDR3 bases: TGTGCCAGCAGTTGGGCCAACTATGGCTACACCTTC.

The CDR3 DNA reads as TGTGCCAGCACCGCAGGAGGGGTTAACACCGGGGAGCTGTTTTTT. Translation gives CASTAGGVNTGELFF. The chain employs TRBV6-5 and TRBJ2-2; weak D call: TRBD2 (6 bases). Germline assignment: CDR1 MNHEY and CDR2 SVGAGI. Trimming cost V 7 bases and J 2 bases, with 14 bases left between them. This CDR3 contains 15 residues.

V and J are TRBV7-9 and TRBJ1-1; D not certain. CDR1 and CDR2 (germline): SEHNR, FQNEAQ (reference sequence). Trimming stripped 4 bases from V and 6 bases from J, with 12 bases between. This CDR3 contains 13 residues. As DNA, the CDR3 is TGTGCCAGCAGCTCGGGGAATCTTGCTGAAGCTTTCTTT. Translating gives CASSSGNLAEAFF.

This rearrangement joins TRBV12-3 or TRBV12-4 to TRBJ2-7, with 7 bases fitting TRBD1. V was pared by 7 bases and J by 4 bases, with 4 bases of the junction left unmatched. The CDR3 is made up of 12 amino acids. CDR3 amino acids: CASTLGQYEQYF. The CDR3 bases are TGTGCCAGCACCCTGGGACAGTACGAGCAGTACTTC.

CDR3 amino acids: CASSEQGGPYGYTF. The DNA of the CDR3 is TGTGCCAGCAGTGAACAGGGCGGACCCTATGGCTACACCTTC. The V gene is TRBV6-1, the J gene TRBJ1-2, with D possibly TRBD1 on 5 matching bases. The V gene lost 2 bases and the J gene lost 4 bases, with 11 bases spanning the gap. CDR3 length: 14 residues. From germline, CDR1 is MNHNS and CDR2 SASEGT.

CDR3 nucleotide sequence: TGTGCCAGCAAAGAGGGTAGCTCCTACAATGAGCAGTTCTTC. This sequence encodes CASKEGSSYNEQFF. The chain couples TRBV2 to TRBJ2-1, with D possibly matching TRBD2 (5 bases). The CDR3 totals 14 residues. From germline, CDR1 is SNHLY and CDR2 FYNNEI. Trimming cost V 7 bases and J 0 bases, with 10 bases left between them.

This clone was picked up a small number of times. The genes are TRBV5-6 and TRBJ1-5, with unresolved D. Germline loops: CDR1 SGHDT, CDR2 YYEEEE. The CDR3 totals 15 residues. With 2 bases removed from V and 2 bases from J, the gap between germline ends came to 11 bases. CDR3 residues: CASSFGREGNQPQHF. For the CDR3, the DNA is TGTGCCAGCAGCTTTGGGAGGGAGGGCAATCAGCCCCAGCATTTT.

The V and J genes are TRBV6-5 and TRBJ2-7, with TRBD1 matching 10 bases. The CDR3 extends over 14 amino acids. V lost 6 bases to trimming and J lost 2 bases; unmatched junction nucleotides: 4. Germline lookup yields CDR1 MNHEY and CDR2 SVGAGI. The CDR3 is CASRRGQGTYEQYV. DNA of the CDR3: TGTGCCAGCAGGAGGGGACAGGGGACCTACGAGCAGTACGTC.

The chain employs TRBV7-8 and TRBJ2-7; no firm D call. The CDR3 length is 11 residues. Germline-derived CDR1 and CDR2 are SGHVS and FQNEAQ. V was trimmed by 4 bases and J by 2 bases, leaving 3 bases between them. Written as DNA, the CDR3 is TGTGCCAGCAGCTCCACCTACGAGCAGTACTTC. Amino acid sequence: CASSSTYEQYF. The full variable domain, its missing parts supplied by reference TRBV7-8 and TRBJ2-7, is GAGVSQSPRYKVAKRGQDVALRCDPISGHVSLFWYQQALGQGPEFLTYFQNEAQLDKSGLPSDRFFAERPEGSVSTLKIQRTQQEDSAVYLCASSSTYEQYFGPGTRLTVT.